This T cell receptor beta chain is drawn from a study of PD-1 blockade in classical Hodgkin lymphoma. Broader study findings: Those patients who began receiving nivolumab less than 1 year after ASCT had lower diversity, and they were excluded.

Germline loops: CDR1 SQVTM, CDR2 ANQGSEA. Trimming cost V 1 base and J 4 bases, with 16 bases left between them. The CDR3 is made up of 15 amino acids. Using immunoSEQ multiplex PCR, the repertoire was profiled, and TCRdb retains in-frame clones only, with some absent. The sample shows about 84,000 clones, 75% to 90% of them seen only once. No patient escaped relapse after autologous stem cell transplantation, and brentuximab vedotin exposure varied. Remarks on this clone: Antigen specificity is unknown.

The receptor comes from a human donor with classical Hodgkin lymphoma. This specimen was peripheral blood mononuclear cells (PBMCs), taken at baseline. This chain links TRBV29-1 with TRBJ1-2; a possible D gene is TRBD1 (6 bases). The CDR3 loop reads CSVEAQGRPPYGYTF. CDR3 DNA: TGCAGCGTTGAAGCGCAGGGGCGCCCCCCCTATGGCTACACCTTC.